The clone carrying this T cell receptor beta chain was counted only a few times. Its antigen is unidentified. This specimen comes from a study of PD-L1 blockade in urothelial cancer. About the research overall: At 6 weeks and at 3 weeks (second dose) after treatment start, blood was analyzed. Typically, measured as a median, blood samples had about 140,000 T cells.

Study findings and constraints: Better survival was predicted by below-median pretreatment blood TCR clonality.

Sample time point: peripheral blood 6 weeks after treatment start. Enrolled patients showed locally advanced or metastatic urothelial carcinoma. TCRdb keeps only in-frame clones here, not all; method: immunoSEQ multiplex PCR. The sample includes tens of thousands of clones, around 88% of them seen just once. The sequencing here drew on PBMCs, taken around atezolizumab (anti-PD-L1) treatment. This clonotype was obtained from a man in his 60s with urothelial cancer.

In nucleotides, the CDR3 is TGTGCCAGCAGTCGGGGACAGGGAGCTAACTATGGCTACACCTTC. Translation gives CASSRGQGANYGYTF. This chain joins TRBV27 and TRBJ1-2, with 9 bases fitting TRBD1. Germline CDR1 reads MNHEY; CDR2 reads SMNVEV (reference sequence). The CDR3 spans 15 residues. V was clipped by 5 bases and J by 0 bases; unmatched bases: 4.